These 27 T cell receptor beta chains were sequenced from one sample in a study of early T cells in non-severe SARS-CoV-2 infection. TCRdb re-derived calls from the 5' RACE reads in MiXCR, one entry per CDR3 protein. The sample consists of more than 50,000 distinct CDR3 sequences, approximately 11% of them appearing once. Material: whole blood. These receptors were obtained from an adult who was a healthcare worker with PCR-confirmed SARS-CoV-2 infection or an uninfected control (not recorded which).

This clonotype was counted many times. The J gene is TRBJ1-1, the V gene TRBV29-1; D is possibly TRBD1 (6 bases). There are 12 residues in the CDR3. CDR1 and CDR2 (germline): SQVTM, ANQGSEA. The CDR3 coding sequence is TGCAGGCGAACAGGGACCGCCACTGAAGCTTTCTTT. This codes for CRRTGTATEAFF.

In this sample, this clonotype turned up many times. The chain uses TRBV6-6 and TRBJ2-7; 7 bases agree with TRBD1. J gave up 3 bases and V 2 bases, and 4 bases lay outside the gene matches. Germline CDR1 reads MNHNY; CDR2 reads SVGAGI (reference sequence). The CDR3 covers 14 residues. CDR3 nucleotide sequence: TGTGCCAGCAGTTACCAGGGACAGTACTACGAGCAGTACTTC. As protein: CASSYQGQYYEQYF.

The chain joins TRBV20-1 to TRBJ1-1, with a possible D match to TRBD1 (6 bases). V dropped 5 bases and J dropped 1 base, with 14 bases sitting between them. Germline CDR1 is DFQATT and CDR2 is SNEGSKA (reference sequence). The CDR3 totals 14 residues. CDR3 coding DNA: TGCAGTGCTGCGAGGAGGGGGGGGAACACTGAAGCTTTCTTT. It is translated as CSAARRGGNTEAFF.

This clonotype has a count of ten or more. The gene calls are TRBV28 and TRBJ2-7, with TRBD2 identical over 8 bases. The germline V gene encodes CDR1 MDHEN and CDR2 SYDVKM. This CDR3 region has 12 residues. The V and J ends lost 10 bases and 0 bases, in that order; junction bases with no gene match: 2. CDR3 in DNA: TGTGCCACCCGGGGGGGCTCCTACGAGCAGTACTTC. Amino acid sequence: CATRGGSYEQYF.

A few counts support this clonotype. The chain employs TRBV20-1 and TRBJ1-2; unclear D gene. The CDR3 contains 12 residues. The V end lost 0 bases, the J end lost 3 bases, and 5 bases lay between the germline ends. Looked up from germline, CDR1 is DFQATT and CDR2 is SNEGSKA (reference sequence). CDR3 sequence (DNA): TGCAGTGCTAGAGATCGGCACTATGGCTACACCTTC. This sequence encodes CSARDRHYGYTF.

This clonotype was counted once. V and J are TRBV9 and TRBJ2-7, with 7 bases that match TRBD2. From germline, CDR1 is SGDLS and CDR2 YYNGEE. Germline trimming cut 0 bases from V and 0 bases from J; bases unmatched to any gene: 6. The CDR3 length is 16 residues. CDR3 sequence (DNA): TGTGCCAGCAGCGTAGAGCCAGCGGGGAGCTCCTACGAGCAGTACTTC. This sequence encodes CASSVEPAGSSYEQYF.

The sample holds many counts of this clonotype. This chain joins TRBV14 and TRBJ1-4, with a possible D match to TRBD1 (6 bases). Looked up from germline, CDR1 is SGHDN and CDR2 is FVKESK. Trimming took off 4 bases at V and 5 bases at J, with 20 bases between the two ends. The CDR3 has 17 residues. The DNA for the CDR3 is TGTGCCAGCAGCCTCAGATGGCCCAGGGGCCTAAATGAAAAACTGTTTTTT. Its protein is CASSLRWPRGLNEKLFF.

This clonotype occurred many times. The chain combines TRBV20-1 with TRBJ2-7, with 9 bases that match TRBD2. Unmatched junction bases numbered 10, after V lost 4 bases and J lost 0 bases. CDR3 length: 16 amino acids. Germline CDR1 and CDR2: DFQATT and SNEGSKA (reference sequence). The CDR3 sequence: CSAIEPGLASSYEQYF. The CDR3 nucleotides are TGCAGTGCTATAGAACCGGGACTAGCCAGCTCCTACGAGCAGTACTTC.

The rearrangement links TRBV27 to TRBJ2-1; 11 nucleotides line up with TRBD2. The length of the CDR3 is 17 residues. The V segment lost 8 bases and the J segment 0 bases; nucleotides outside the gene matches: 9. Germline V gene sequence: CDR1 MNHEY, CDR2 SMNVEV (reference sequence). This CDR3 reads CASAGTSGESSYNEQFF. The CDR3 nucleotides read TGTGCCAGCGCTGGGACTAGCGGCGAGAGCTCCTACAATGAGCAGTTCTTC.

This clonotype was counted a few times. This sequence joins TRBV7-3 and TRBJ2-1, with D possibly TRBD2 on 5 matching bases. Between the trimmed V and J ends, which lost 5 bases and 8 bases, there was a span of 10 bases. CDR3 length equals 12 residues. Germline CDR1 SGHTA, CDR2 FQGTGA. CDR3 bases: TGTGCCAGCAGCAATTACGGGGATGAGCAGTTCTTC. It yields the protein CASSNYGDEQFF.

The rearrangement uses TRBV7-3 and TRBJ1-1; D remains ambiguous. Germline V lookup: CDR1 SGHTA, CDR2 FQGTGA. The CDR3 has 14 residues. Trimming removed 2 bases from V and 1 base from J, with 8 bases in between. The CDR3 protein is CASSLGRQNTEAFF. CDR3 nucleotides: TGTGCCAGCAGCTTAGGTAGGCAGAACACTGAAGCTTTCTTT.

This clonotype is labeled as medium-sized. J is TRBJ2-7 and V is TRBV7-6, with 8 nucleotides matching TRBD1. Looked up from germline, CDR1 is SGHVS and CDR2 is FNYEAQ. This CDR3 region has 17 residues. V shed 1 base and J 0 bases; nucleotides not matched to a gene: 8. CDR3 loop: CASSLGVGQGSSYEQYF. The CDR3 nucleotides read TGTGCCAGCAGCTTAGGGGTCGGACAGGGTTCCTCCTACGAGCAGTACTTC.

This clonotype has just a few counts. This chain uses TRBV5-1 with TRBJ2-3, with a weak D call TRBD2 (5 bases). This CDR3 region has 15 residues. Per germline, CDR1 SGHRS and CDR2 YFSETQ. The germline V and J ends were trimmed by 5 bases and 4 bases, with 17 bases remaining between them. The CDR3 region has the DNA TGCGCCAGCAGGCCAACTTCCTCCGGGGCAGATACGCAGTATTTT. This codes for CASRPTSSGADTQYF. Together with reference TRBV5-1 and TRBJ2-3, the CDR3 gives the full variable domain: KAGVTQTPRYLIKTRGQQVTLSCSPISGHRSVSWYQQTPGQGLQFLFEYFSETQRNKGNFPGRFSGRQFSNSRSEMNVSTLELGDSALYLCASRPTSSGADTQYFGPGTRLTVL.

V usage is TRBV20-1 and J usage is TRBJ2-2, with 8 positions matching TRBD1. The CDR3 sequence is 15 residues long. Germline CDR1 and CDR2: DFQATT and SNEGSKA (reference sequence). The J segment lost 3 bases and the V segment lost 6 bases, leaving 9 bases of the junction unmatched. The CDR3 DNA follows: TGCAGTGCCAGACAGGGGAGGTGGGACACCGGGGAGCTGTTTTTT. It translates to CSARQGRWDTGELFF.

With respect to this clonotype: A much larger clone lies one base from this, so it may be a read error. The rearrangement links TRBV7-6 to TRBJ2-7; D unresolved. The CDR3 runs 14 residues. V gave up 5 bases and J gave up 1 base, with 12 bases separating them. Germline CDR1 SGHVS, CDR2 FNYEAQ. The DNA for the CDR3 is TGTGCCAGCAGCCCAGCACACCGATCCTACGAGCAGTACTTC. This encodes CASSPAHRSYEQYF.

The chain combines TRBV25-1 with TRBJ2-5; D possibly corresponds to TRBD1 (6 bases). V lost 2 bases and J lost 5, with 12 bases in between. The CDR3 has 14 residues. Germline V CDR1 and CDR2: MGHDK, SYGVNS. CDR3 protein: CASSEATGLETQYF. DNA for the CDR3: TGTGCCAGCAGTGAAGCCACAGGGTTGGAGACCCAGTACTTC.

At least ten counts were recorded for this clonotype. CDR3 DNA: TGTGCCAGCAGCCCACCCGACCGGGGAAGGGGTGAAAAACTGTTTTTT. It codes for CASSPPDRGRGEKLFF. V gene TRBV7-9 combines with J gene TRBJ1-4; weak D call: TRBD1 (5 bases). From germline, CDR1 is SEHNR and CDR2 FQNEAQ (reference sequence). The CDR3 has 16 amino acids. V was shortened by 5 bases and J by 7 bases, with 20 bases between the two germline ends.

The sample holds a few counts of this clonotype. The J gene is TRBJ2-5, the V gene TRBV29-1; TRBD2 matches at 9 bases. The CDR3 loop spans 12 amino acids. The junction had 2 bases not matched to a gene; V was cut back by 7 bases and J by 2 bases. Per germline, CDR1 SQVTM and CDR2 ANQGSEA. The CDR3 region has the DNA TGCAGCGGGGCGGGAGGGCAAGAGACCCAGTACTTC. Amino acid sequence: CSGAGGQETQYF. Complete variable domain (other parts from reference TRBV29-1 and TRBJ2-5): SAVISQKPSRDICQRGTSLTIQCQVDSQVTMMFWYRQQPGQSLTLIATANQGSEATYESGFVIDKFPISRPNLTFSTLTVSNMSPEDSSIYLCSGAGGQETQYFGPGTRLLVL.

Many counts were recorded for this clonotype. V gene TRBV6-6 combines with J gene TRBJ2-5, with 15 positions matching TRBD2. The trim removed 4 bases at V and 2 bases at J, leaving 14 bases unmatched. Germline V gene lookup returns CDR1 MNHNY and CDR2 SVGAGI (reference sequence). The CDR3 has 20 residues. CDR3 nucleotides: TGTGCCAGCAGTTTGCCGGGACTAGCGGGGGGCCGAGTCACGCAAGAGACCCAGTACTTC. The encoded protein is CASSLPGLAGGRVTQETQYF.

This clonotype was seen a few times. The chain joins TRBV29-1 to TRBJ2-7; 8 bases agree with TRBD1. This CDR3 region has 13 residues. Losses at the gene ends were 4 bases for V and 2 bases for J; bases not matched to a gene: 4. Per germline, CDR1 SQVTM and CDR2 ANQGSEA. The CDR3 protein is CSVVPGQAYEQYF. The CDR3 DNA reads as TGCAGCGTTGTACCGGGACAGGCCTACGAGCAGTACTTC.

This clonotype was seen ten or more times. The CDR3 region is CASSFSVGGSLDGYTF. In DNA, the CDR3 is TGTGCCAGCAGCTTTTCGGTGGGGGGTAGCCTGGATGGCTACACCTTC. The chain employs TRBV7-6 and TRBJ1-2, with D perhaps TRBD1 (5 bases). The CDR3 has 16 amino acids. V shed 3 bases and J shed 6 bases, with 20 bases lying between them. Per the germline V gene, CDR1 is SGHVS and CDR2 is FNYEAQ.

This clonotype was detected a few times. The rearrangement uses TRBV29-1 and TRBJ1-1, with D perhaps TRBD1 (6 bases). This CDR3 is built from 13 residues. Germline V gives CDR1 SQVTM, CDR2 ANQGSEA. For the CDR3, the DNA is TGCACCGGGTACAGGGTCGCAGCCACTGAAGCTTTCTTT. This encodes CTGYRVAATEAFF.

This clonotype was recorded many times. This chain's CDR3 is CASSLVVLGAGRRTEAFF. CDR3 sequence (DNA): TGTGCCAGCAGCTTAGTAGTTTTGGGGGCGGGACGACGCACTGAAGCTTTCTTT. The chain employs TRBV7-6 and TRBJ1-1, with D perhaps matching TRBD1 (6 bases). Trimming stripped 1 base from V and 4 bases from J, with 22 bases between. Per germline, CDR1 SGHVS and CDR2 FNYEAQ. This CDR3 is built from 18 residues. The full variable domain, completed using reference TRBV7-6 and TRBJ1-1, is GAGVSQSPRYKVTKRGQDVALRCDPISGHVSLYWYRQALGQGPEFLTYFNYEAQQDKSGLPNDRFSAERPEGSISTLTIQRTEQRDSAMYRCASSLVVLGAGRRTEAFFGQGTRLTVV.

Only a few counts were recorded for this clonotype. The chain recombines TRBV19 with TRBJ2-2, with a possible D match to TRBD1 (6 bases). This CDR3 is built from 14 residues. Germline V gene sequence: CDR1 LNHDA, CDR2 SQIVND (reference sequence). Between the trimmed V and J ends, which lost 4 bases and 6 bases, there was a span of 12 bases. For the CDR3, the DNA is TGTGCCAGTAGTACCTGGGGGCGATCCGGGGAGCTGTTTTTT. Translating it yields CASSTWGRSGELFF.

This clonotype was seen a handful of times. This chain connects TRBV7-8 to TRBJ2-3, with 11 bases that match TRBD2. Germline V CDR1 and CDR2: SGHVS, FQNEAQ. This CDR3 is 23 amino acids long. The junction had 29 bases not matched to a gene; V was cut back by 4 bases and J by 5 bases. The CDR3 sequence: CASSYRALRAGSPLAGVVDTQYF. CDR3 sequence (DNA): TGTGCCAGCAGCTATCGGGCCCTGAGGGCAGGGTCCCCACTAGCGGGAGTGGTAGATACGCAGTATTTT.

V is TRBV28 and J is TRBJ1-2; tentatively, D is TRBD1 (6 bases). The CDR3 is made up of 15 amino acids. CDR1 and CDR2 (germline): MDHEN, SYDVKM. V was clipped by 3 bases and J by 5 bases, with 16 bases between them. Written as DNA, the CDR3 is TGTGCCAGCAGTTTCAAGAAACAGGGCATTTATGGCTACACCTTC. Translation gives CASSFKKQGIYGYTF.

J is TRBJ2-1 and V is TRBV14; 8 nucleotides align to TRBD1. The V and J ends lost 6 bases and 3 bases, in that order; junction bases with no gene match: 10. Looked up from germline, CDR1 is SGHDN and CDR2 is FVKESK. This CDR3 is built from 16 residues. The CDR3, as DNA: TGTGCCAGCAGTCAAAGCGGAGACAGGGGCTACAATGAGCAGTTCTTC. Residues: CASSQSGDRGYNEQFF.